The 5 T cell receptor beta chains listed next were all sequenced from one sample in a study of T cell clonotyping in hematopoietic cell transplantation. TCRdb keeps only in-frame clones here, not all; method: immunoSEQ multiplex PCR. The sample carries 10,000 to 11,000 clones, less than 60% recorded once. The input for sequencing was peripheral blood mononuclear cells, taken 100 days after allogeneic stem cell transplant. The receptors were sampled from a female patient aged 45 to 65 who had an allogeneic stem cell transplant from an unrelated donor, so the T cells may come from the graft donor. Some clones in this sample may be carry-over from other donors' samples.

The V and J genes are TRBV7-3 and TRBJ2-5; TRBD2 might be the D (6 bases). Deletions cut 3 bases from V and 4 bases from J, with 15 bases between. CDR1 and CDR2 (germline): SGHTA, FQGTGA. The CDR3 covers 15 residues. The CDR3 reads CASSFSGDDTETQYF. The DNA for the CDR3 is TGTGCCAGCAGCTTTTCGGGAGACGACACAGAGACCCAGTACTTC.

The CDR3 protein is CAWSASRETQYF. The CDR3 bases are TGTGCCTGGAGTGCCAGCAGAGAGACCCAGTACTTC. The V gene is TRBV30, the J gene TRBJ2-5; unclear D gene. V lost 1 base and J 4 bases, leaving 7 bases between the germline ends. The germline CDR1 and CDR2 sequences are GTSNPN and SVGIG (reference sequence). CDR3 length: 12 amino acids.

Concerning this clone itself: One end of the junction does not line up with germline, which may come from a read error. This chain joins TRBV30 and TRBJ2-7; 8 nucleotides agree with TRBD2. This CDR3 comprises 13 residues. In germline, CDR1 is GTSNPN, CDR2 SVGIG (reference sequence). The CDR3 sequence is CAWSPGGGYKQYF. The CDR3 coding sequence is TGTGCCTGGAGTCCCGGGGGGGGCTACAAGCAGTACTTC. The full variable domain, with the rest looked up from reference TRBV30 and TRBJ2-7, is SQTIHQWPATLVQPVGSPLSLECTVEGTSNPNLYWYRQAAGRGLQLLFYSVGIGQISSEVPQNLSASRPQDRQFILSSKKLLLSDSGFYLCAWSPGGGYKQYFGPGTRLTVT.

This chain connects TRBV7-2 to TRBJ2-4; 8 positions agree with TRBD2. Germline CDR1 SGHTA, CDR2 FQGNSA. The CDR3 contains 14 residues. Germline trimming cut 5 bases from V and 6 bases from J; bases unmatched to any gene: 6. The CDR3 protein is CASSEAGEGNIQYF. The DNA of the CDR3 is TGTGCCAGCAGCGAAGCGGGAGAGGGAAACATTCAGTACTTC.

This clone showed up just a few times. The rearrangement joins TRBV18 to TRBJ2-7; D might be TRBD2 (6 bases). V lost 2 bases to trimming and J lost 7 bases, with 18 bases between them. The CDR3 spans 15 residues. Germline CDR1 and CDR2: KGHSH and LQKENI. The CDR3 loop reads CASSPEDDPGGEQYF. In DNA form, the CDR3 reads TGTGCCAGCTCACCAGAGGATGACCCCGGAGGGGAGCAGTACTTC.